The TCR beta chain described here comes from a study of beta chain features in type 1 diabetes. Overall study: Across every sample, 100 million to 130 million sorted cells were examined in total.

V was cut by 2 bases and J by 5 bases, with 10 bases left in between. This CDR3 comprises 13 residues. Germline V gene data show CDR1 as SGHRS and CDR2 as YFSETQ. This clone was detected only a few times. Its matching antigen is unknown. The same CDR3 also results from other DNA sequences found in this sample. Since all of the isolated RNA was reverse transcribed, expressed TCRB transcripts were what got sequenced. Sequencing used immunoSEQ multiplex PCR; TCRdb keeps in-frame clones, though not all of them. Among tens of thousands of clones listed, 25% to 35% were seen once. Broader study findings: In type 1 diabetes patients, VDJ junctions had fewer insertions; deletions at these junctions were more frequent.

This chain links TRBV5-1 with TRBJ2-5; possible D gene TRBD1, 6 bases. The sample was stem cell memory CD4+ T cells from blood. The source is a woman under 30 in good health. The CDR3 DNA sequence: TGCGCCAGCAGCTTCAGGGGTGGCGAGACCCAGTACTTC. It encodes CASSFRGGETQYF.